This TCR beta chain was retrieved from a study of T cell responses to AZD1222 COVID-19 vaccine (dated by TCRdb to the early 2020s). For the study in its entirety: A total of about 240 trial participants underwent TCR sequencing, of whom some 210 received two doses of AZD1222 and some 26 received two doses of the MenACWY control vaccine. Trial participants were enrolled by age into 18-55, 56-69 and 70-plus year subgroups, with about 150, 27 and 61 TCR-sequenced participants respectively.

The CDR3 regions of human TCRbeta chains were analyzed by immunosequencing. Per the original workflow: TCRs in the repertoires were matched against a reference library of SARS-CoV-2-specific TCRs that had been generated with the MIRA antigen-specificity platform. Breadth was defined as the fraction of unique TCRs that were SARS-CoV-2-associated. Depth was defined as the fraction of total T cells that were SARS-CoV-2-associated. Using the MIRA data, each spike-specific TCR was assigned both to the spike region to which the TCR was reactive and to a CD4 or CD8 class. Log10-transformed breadth and depth values were compared by one-way ANOVA with Sidak's multiple comparisons tests. TCRdb obtained this table from immuneACCESS and retained in-frame rearrangements with V and J assigned. These tables miss some clones; where compared with another copy, unresolved V genes account for less than half of the shortfall, and the remainder is unexplained. The V and J calls and clone size come from that table; D and trimming were worked out from the DNA. The sample data list under 150,000 clones, and around nine tenths of these were observed just once. The top ten hold 9.3% of the sample.

On this clone itself: It has no known antigen specificity. The input lacks base qualities; no much larger clone sits a single base away.

The sample's time point, from its label and the paper: about 28 days (+/-7) after the second vaccine dose. AZD1222 recipients with second doses at about 4 weeks or about 12 weeks were pooled, because spike-specific TCR depth and breadth did not differ between schedules. Vaccinee samples came from UK trials COV001 and COV002, including a single-blind randomized controlled phase 2/3 trial of AZD1222 (ChAdOx1 nCoV-19) in healthy adults. For TCRbeta chain sequencing, PBMC samples were collected from trial participants at day 0 and at day 28 after the second dose. Paper-wide results and their limitations: Reportedly, close to half of the unique spike-specific TCRs recognized epitopes lying outside the regions that are mutated in the B.1.351 and B.1.1.7 variants. Participants were mostly white British, with more females than males. The authors suggested clonal diversity may have been underestimated. Because no day 14 peak-response samples were available, repertoires were characterized only after the peak T cell response. In the small 56-69-year group, the increase in depth fell short of significance, most likely because of low power. After two AZD1222 doses, both the breadth and the depth of spike-specific TCRs were significantly higher than at day 0 and than in MenACWY recipients. CD4 TCRs associated with the vaccine covered the entire spike protein, and the dominant responses were in regions 160-218 and 743-854. Conclusions about previously exposed vaccinees are limited, since just five or six AZD1222 recipients were seropositive for SARS-CoV-2 at baseline.

This receptor was identified in an adult who received the AZD1222 COVID-19 vaccine. Source: peripheral blood, taken 28 days after the second AZD1222 dose.

In nucleotides, the sequence is TGTGCCTGGAGTGTAGCGCAATCCTACGAGCAGTACGTC. Its protein is CAWSVAQSYEQYV. The sequence joins TRBV30 to TRBJ2-7, with no confident D gene call. The CDR3 sequence holds 13 residues, the cysteine and valine included. The sequence is cut down to CDR3 DNA, 39 bases in frame from base 1. V sheds 0 bases and J sheds 1 base, leaving 7 bases between their ends. From the germline V gene (reference sequence), CDR1 is GTSNPN and CDR2 is SVGIG.